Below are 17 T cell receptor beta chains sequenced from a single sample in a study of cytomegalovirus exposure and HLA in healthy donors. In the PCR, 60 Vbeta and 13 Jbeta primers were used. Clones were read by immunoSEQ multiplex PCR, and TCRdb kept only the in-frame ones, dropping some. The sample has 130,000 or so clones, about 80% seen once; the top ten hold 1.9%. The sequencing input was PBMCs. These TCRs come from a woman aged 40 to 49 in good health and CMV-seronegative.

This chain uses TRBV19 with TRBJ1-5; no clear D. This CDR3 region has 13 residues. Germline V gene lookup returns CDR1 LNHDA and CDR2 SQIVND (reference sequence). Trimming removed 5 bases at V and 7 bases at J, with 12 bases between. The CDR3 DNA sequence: TGTGCCAGTAGTTTTGTCGAGGAACAGCCCCAGCATTTT. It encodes CASSFVEEQPQHF.

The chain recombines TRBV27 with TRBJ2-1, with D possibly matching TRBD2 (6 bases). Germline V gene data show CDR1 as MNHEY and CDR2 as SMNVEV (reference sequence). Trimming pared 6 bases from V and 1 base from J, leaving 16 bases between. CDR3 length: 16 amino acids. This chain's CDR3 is CASSPSGGDSYNEQFF. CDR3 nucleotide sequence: TGTGCCAGCAGCCCCAGTGGCGGGGATTCCTACAATGAGCAGTTCTTC.

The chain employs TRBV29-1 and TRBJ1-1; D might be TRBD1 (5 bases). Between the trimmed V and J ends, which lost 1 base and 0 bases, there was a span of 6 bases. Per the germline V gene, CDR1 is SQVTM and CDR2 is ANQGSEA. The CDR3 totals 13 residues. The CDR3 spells CSVEGRVNTEAFF. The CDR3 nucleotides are TGCAGCGTTGAAGGCAGGGTGAACACTGAAGCTTTCTTT. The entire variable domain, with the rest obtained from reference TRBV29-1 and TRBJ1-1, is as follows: SAVISQKPSRDICQRGTSLTIQCQVDSQVTMMFWYRQQPGQSLTLIATANQGSEATYESGFVIDKFPISRPNLTFSTLTVSNMSPEDSSIYLCSVEGRVNTEAFFGQGTRLTVV.

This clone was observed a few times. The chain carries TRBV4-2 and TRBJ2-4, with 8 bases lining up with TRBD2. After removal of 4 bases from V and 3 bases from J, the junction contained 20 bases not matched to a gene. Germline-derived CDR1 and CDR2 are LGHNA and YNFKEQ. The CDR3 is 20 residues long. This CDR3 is CASSPQASGSVGDGKNIQYF. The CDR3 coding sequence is TGTGCCAGCAGCCCGCAGGCGAGCGGGAGTGTGGGCGATGGCAAAAACATTCAGTACTTC.

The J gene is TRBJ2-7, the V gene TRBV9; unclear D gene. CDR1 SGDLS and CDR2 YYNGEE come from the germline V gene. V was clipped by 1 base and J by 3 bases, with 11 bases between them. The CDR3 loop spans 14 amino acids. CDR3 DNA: TGTGCCAGCAGCGTATCGTCTGGAGACTACGAGCAGTACTTC. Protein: CASSVSSGDYEQYF.

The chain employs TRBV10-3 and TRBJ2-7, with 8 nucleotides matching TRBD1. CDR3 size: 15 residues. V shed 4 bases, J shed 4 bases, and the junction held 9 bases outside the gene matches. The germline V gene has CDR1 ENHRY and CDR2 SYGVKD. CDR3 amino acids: CAISVGGQGLYEQYF. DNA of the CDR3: TGTGCCATCAGTGTTGGAGGACAGGGTCTGTACGAGCAGTACTTC.

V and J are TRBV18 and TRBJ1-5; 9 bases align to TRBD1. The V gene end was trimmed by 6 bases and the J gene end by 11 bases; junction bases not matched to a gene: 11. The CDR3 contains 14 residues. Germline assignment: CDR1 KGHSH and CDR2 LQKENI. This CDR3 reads CASSPGTGSLAQHF. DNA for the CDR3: TGTGCCAGCTCGCCTGGGACAGGGTCTCTGGCCCAGCATTTT.

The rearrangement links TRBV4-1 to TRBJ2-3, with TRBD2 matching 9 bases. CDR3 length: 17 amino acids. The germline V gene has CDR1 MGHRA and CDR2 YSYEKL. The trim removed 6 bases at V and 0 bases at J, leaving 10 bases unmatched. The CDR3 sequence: CASSREASGISTDTQYF. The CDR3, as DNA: TGCGCCAGCAGTCGGGAGGCTAGCGGGATAAGCACAGATACGCAGTATTTT.

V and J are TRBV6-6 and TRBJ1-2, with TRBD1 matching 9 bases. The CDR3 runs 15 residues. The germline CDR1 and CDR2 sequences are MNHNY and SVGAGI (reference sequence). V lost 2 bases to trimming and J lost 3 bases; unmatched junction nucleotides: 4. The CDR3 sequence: CASSYLRTGDYGYTF. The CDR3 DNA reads TGTGCCAGCAGTTACCTTAGGACAGGGGACTATGGCTACACCTTC.

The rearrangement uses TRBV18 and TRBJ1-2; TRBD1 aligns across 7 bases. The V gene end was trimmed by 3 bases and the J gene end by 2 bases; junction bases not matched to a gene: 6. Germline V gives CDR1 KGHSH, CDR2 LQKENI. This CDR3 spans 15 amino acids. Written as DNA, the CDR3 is TGTGCCAGCTCACCCCCCGGGACAGCAAACTATGGCTACACCTTC. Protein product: CASSPPGTANYGYTF.

CDR3 loop: CASSTTGINQPQHF. For the CDR3, the DNA is TGTGCCAGTAGCACGACGGGGATCAATCAGCCCCAGCATTTT. The chain recombines TRBV19 with TRBJ1-5; D unresolved. The germline gives CDR1 LNHDA, CDR2 SQIVND (reference sequence). The CDR3 loop spans 14 amino acids. V lost 6 bases and J lost 3, with 12 bases in between.

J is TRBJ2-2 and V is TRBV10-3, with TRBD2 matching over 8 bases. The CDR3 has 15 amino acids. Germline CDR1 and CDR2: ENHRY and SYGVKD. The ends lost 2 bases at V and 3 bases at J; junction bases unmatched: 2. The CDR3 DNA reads TGTGCCATCAGTGAGGCCGGGGGGGACACCGGGGAGCTGTTTTTT. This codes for CAISEAGGDTGELFF.

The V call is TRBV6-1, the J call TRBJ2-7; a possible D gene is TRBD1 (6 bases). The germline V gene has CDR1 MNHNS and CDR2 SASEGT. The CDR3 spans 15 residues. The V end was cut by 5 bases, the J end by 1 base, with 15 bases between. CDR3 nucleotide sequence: TGTGCCAGCAGTAACCAGGGGTCCTGGTCCTACGAGCAGTACTTC. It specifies CASSNQGSWSYEQYF.

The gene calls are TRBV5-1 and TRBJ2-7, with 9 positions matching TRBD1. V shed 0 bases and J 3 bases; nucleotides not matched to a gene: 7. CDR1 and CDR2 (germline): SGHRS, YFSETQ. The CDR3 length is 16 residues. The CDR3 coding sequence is TGCGCCAGCAGCTTGGCCGGGGACAGGGCCGGCTACGAGCAGTACTTC. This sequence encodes CASSLAGDRAGYEQYF.

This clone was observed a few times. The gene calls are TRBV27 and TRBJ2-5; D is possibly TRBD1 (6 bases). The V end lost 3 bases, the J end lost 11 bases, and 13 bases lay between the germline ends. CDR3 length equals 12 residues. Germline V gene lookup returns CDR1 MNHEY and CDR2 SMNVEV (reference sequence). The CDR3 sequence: CASSLTSGVQYF. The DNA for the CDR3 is TGTGCCAGCAGTTTGACCTCAGGGGTGCAGTACTTC.

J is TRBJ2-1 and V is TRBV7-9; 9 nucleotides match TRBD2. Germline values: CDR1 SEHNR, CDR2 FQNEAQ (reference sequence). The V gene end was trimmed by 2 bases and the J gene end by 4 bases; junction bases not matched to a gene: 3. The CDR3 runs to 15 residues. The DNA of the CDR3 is TGTGCCAGCAGCTTACTAGCGGGGAATTACAATGAGCAGTTCTTC. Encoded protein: CASSLLAGNYNEQFF.

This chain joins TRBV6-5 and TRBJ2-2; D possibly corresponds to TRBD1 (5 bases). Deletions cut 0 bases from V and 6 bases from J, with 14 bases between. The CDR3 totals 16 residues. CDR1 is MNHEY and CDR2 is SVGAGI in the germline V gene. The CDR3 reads CASSYSIIQGSGELFF. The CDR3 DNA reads TGTGCCAGCAGTTACTCGATCATCCAGGGCTCCGGGGAGCTGTTTTTT.